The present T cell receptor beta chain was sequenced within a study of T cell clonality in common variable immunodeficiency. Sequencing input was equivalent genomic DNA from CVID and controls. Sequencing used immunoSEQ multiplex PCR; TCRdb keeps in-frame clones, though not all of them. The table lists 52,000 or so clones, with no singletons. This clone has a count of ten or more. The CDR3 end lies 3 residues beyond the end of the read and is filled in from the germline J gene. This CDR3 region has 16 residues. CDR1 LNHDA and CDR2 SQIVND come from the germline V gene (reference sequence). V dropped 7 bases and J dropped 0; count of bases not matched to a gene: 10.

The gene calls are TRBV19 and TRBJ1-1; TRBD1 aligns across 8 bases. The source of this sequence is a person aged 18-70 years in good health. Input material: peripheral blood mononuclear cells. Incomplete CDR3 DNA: TGTGCCAGTATTCTCGGGACAGGAGCGATGAACACTGAA. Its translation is CASILGTGAMNTE. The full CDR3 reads CASILGTGAMNTEAFF.